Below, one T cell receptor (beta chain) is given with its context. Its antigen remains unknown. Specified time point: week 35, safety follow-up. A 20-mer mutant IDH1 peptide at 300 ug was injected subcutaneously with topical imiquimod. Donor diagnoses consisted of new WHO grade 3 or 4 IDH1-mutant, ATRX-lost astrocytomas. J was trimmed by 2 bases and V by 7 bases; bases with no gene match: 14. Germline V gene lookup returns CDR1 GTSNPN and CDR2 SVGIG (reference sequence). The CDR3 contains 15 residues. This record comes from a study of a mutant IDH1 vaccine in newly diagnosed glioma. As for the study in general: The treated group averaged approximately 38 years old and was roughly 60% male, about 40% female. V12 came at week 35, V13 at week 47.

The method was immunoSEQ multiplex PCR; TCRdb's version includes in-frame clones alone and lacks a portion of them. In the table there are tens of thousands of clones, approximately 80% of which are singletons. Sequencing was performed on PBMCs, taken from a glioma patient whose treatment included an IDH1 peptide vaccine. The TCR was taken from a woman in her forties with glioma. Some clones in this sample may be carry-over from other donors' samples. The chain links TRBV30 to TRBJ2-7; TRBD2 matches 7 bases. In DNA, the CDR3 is TGTGCCTCCTTTCCCCCGGGACTAATGCCCTACGAGCAGTACTTC. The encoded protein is CASFPPGLMPYEQYF.